The 19 T cell receptor beta chains given below trace back to one sample, sequenced in a study of technical replicates of blood from several donors. Clones were read by immunoSEQ multiplex PCR, and TCRdb kept only the in-frame ones, dropping some. The sample lists 55,000 to 75,000 clones, around 92% occurring once. The source material was PBMCs. Receptor source: a human donor in good health. Some clones in this sample may be carry-over from other donors' samples.

CDR3: CASSPWDREMNGYTF. CDR3 bases: TGTGCCAGCTCACCGTGGGACAGGGAAATGAACGGCTACACCTTC. The chain employs TRBV18 and TRBJ1-2, with 9 bases matching TRBD1. This CDR3 spans 15 amino acids. Germline values: CDR1 KGHSH, CDR2 LQKENI. V dropped 3 bases and J dropped 8; count of bases not matched to a gene: 10. The entire variable domain, with the rest obtained from reference TRBV18 and TRBJ1-2, is as follows: NAGVMQNPRHLVRRRGQEARLRCSPMKGHSHVYWYRQLPEEGLKFMVYLQKENIIDESGMPKERFSAEFPKEGPSILRIQQVVRGDSAAYFCASSPWDREMNGYTFGSGTRLTVV.

This sequence joins TRBV6-5 and TRBJ1-1, with 10 positions matching TRBD1. The CDR3 runs to 12 residues. With V trimmed by 6 bases and J by 10 bases, 5 bases remained unmatched. Germline-derived CDR1 and CDR2 are MNHEY and SVGAGI. CDR3 nucleotides: TGTGCCAGCAGCAGACAGGGGGCGGGAGCTTTCTTT. Its translation: CASSRQGAGAFF.

The gene calls are TRBV5-4 and TRBJ1-2; 10 bases agree with TRBD1. This CDR3 contains 14 residues. Germline CDR1 SGHNT, CDR2 YYREEE (reference sequence). V gave up 1 base and J gave up 8 bases; unmatched junction bases: 5. CDR3 nucleotide sequence: TGTGCCAGCAGCTTGACCGGGACAGGGGTAGGCTACACCTTC. Its translation is CASSLTGTGVGYTF.

V is TRBV4-3 and J is TRBJ2-7; tentatively, D is TRBD2 (5 bases). V was pared by 0 bases and J by 1 base, with 19 bases between. The CDR3 is 18 residues long. Per germline, CDR1 LGHNA and CDR2 YSLEER. CDR3 region: CASSQDPGRGRGSYEQYF. The CDR3 nucleotides read TGCGCCAGCAGCCAAGACCCCGGTCGTGGGAGAGGGTCCTACGAGCAGTACTTC.

The chain employs TRBV6-5 and TRBJ2-3, with D possibly being TRBD1 (6 bases). V shed 0 bases and J shed 1 base, with 11 bases lying between them. Looked up from germline, CDR1 is MNHEY and CDR2 is SVGAGI. CDR3 size: 16 residues. The CDR3 DNA follows: TGTGCCAGCAGTTACTCACAGGGCTTAGGCACAGATACGCAGTATTTT. Its translation is CASSYSQGLGTDTQYF.

Written as DNA, the CDR3 is TGTGCCAGCAGCTTTCGCAGGTCTGGGGGGACTGAAGCTTTCTTT. Protein: CASSFRRSGGTEAFF. The chain carries TRBV5-4 and TRBJ1-1; TRBD1 might be the D (5 bases). Trimming took 2 bases from V and 5 from J, leaving 16 bases between them. CDR1 SGHNT and CDR2 YYREEE come from the germline V gene (reference sequence). The CDR3 loop spans 15 amino acids.

This clone was picked up a small number of times. The genes are TRBV15 and TRBJ2-1; no clear D gene. V lost 2 bases, J lost 3 bases, and 11 bases lay in between. The CDR3 is made up of 15 amino acids. Germline V gene sequence: CDR1 LNHNV, CDR2 YYDKDF (reference sequence). In nucleotides, the CDR3 is TGTGCCACCAGCAGACGATTGGCCCTCTACAATGAGCAGTTCTTC. Translated, it gives CATSRRLALYNEQFF.

The chain joins TRBV18 to TRBJ2-1; D call uncertain. Germline V gene sequence: CDR1 KGHSH, CDR2 LQKENI. V was pared by 3 bases and J by 8 bases, with 11 bases between. The CDR3 consists of 13 residues. The CDR3 nucleotides are TGTGCCAGCTCACCCCTAGAATCCCATGAGCAGTTCTTC. Protein sequence: CASSPLESHEQFF.

The chain uses TRBV15 and TRBJ2-3, with TRBD2 matching 9 bases. Unmatched junction bases numbered 5, after V lost 3 bases and J lost 4 bases. CDR3 length: 15 residues. Germline CDR1 and CDR2: LNHNV and YYDKDF (reference sequence). CDR3 amino acids: CATSRAGGFSDTQYF. As DNA, the CDR3 is TGTGCCACCAGCAGGGCGGGGGGGTTTTCAGATACGCAGTATTTT.

The count of this clone is one. The gene calls are TRBV11-2 and TRBJ2-3; 8 nucleotides align to TRBD2. The V gene end was trimmed by 3 bases and the J gene end by 9 bases; junction bases not matched to a gene: 14. Germline V gene sequence: CDR1 SGHAT, CDR2 FQNNGV. CDR3 size: 16 residues. The CDR3 is CASSFLREGQRGTQYF. The CDR3 bases are TGTGCCAGCAGCTTTCTCCGGGAGGGCCAACGGGGAACGCAGTATTTT.

The chain uses TRBV5-6 and TRBJ2-3, with D possibly being TRBD1 (6 bases). Germline V CDR1 and CDR2: SGHDT, YYEEEE. Trimming cost V 4 bases and J 6 bases, with 15 bases left between them. The CDR3 runs to 14 residues. The CDR3 protein is CASSHAGAMDTQYF. In DNA, the CDR3 is TGTGCCAGCAGCCACGCAGGGGCGATGGATACGCAGTATTTT.

V is TRBV4-3 and J is TRBJ2-1, with 9 bases identical to TRBD2. Germline V gene data show CDR1 as LGHNA and CDR2 as YSLEER. The CDR3 contains 17 residues. J gave up 5 bases and V 0 bases, and 8 bases lay outside the gene matches. In nucleotides, the CDR3 is TGCGCCAGCAGCCAAGATTGGTTGCGGGGGGGCGACAATGAGCAGTTCTTC. Residues: CASSQDWLRGGDNEQFF.

This chain connects TRBV12-5 to TRBJ1-1, with 9 nucleotides matching TRBD1. Germline CDR1 and CDR2: LGHNT and FRNRAP. This CDR3 is 17 amino acids long. V gave up 6 bases and J gave up 1 base; unmatched junction bases: 12. The CDR3 loop reads CASGKPGQGLWNTEAFF. CDR3 bases: TGTGCTAGTGGAAAACCGGGACAGGGTTTATGGAACACTGAAGCTTTCTTT.

The rearrangement uses TRBV19 and TRBJ1-2; D uncertain. CDR3 length equals 13 residues. Trimming removed 3 bases at V and 4 bases at J, with 9 bases between. CDR1 LNHDA and CDR2 SQIVND come from the germline V gene (reference sequence). CDR3 region: CASSMRGGYGYTF. CDR3 DNA sequence: TGTGCCAGTAGTATGCGAGGAGGCTATGGCTACACCTTC.

Written as DNA, the CDR3 is TGTGCCAGCAGGGGGACAGGGAGCTATGAGCAGTTCTTC. Its translation is CASRGTGSYEQFF. The chain uses TRBV6-1 and TRBJ2-1; 9 nucleotides agree with TRBD1. The CDR3 is 13 residues long. Trimming cost V 6 bases and J 8 bases; bases outside gene matches: 5. Per germline, CDR1 MNHNS and CDR2 SASEGT.

The V and J genes are TRBV10-2 and TRBJ2-5, with 7 positions matching TRBD1. The V gene end was trimmed by 6 bases and the J gene end by 5 bases; junction bases not matched to a gene: 6. The CDR3 consists of 13 residues. CDR1 is WSHSY, CDR2 SAAADI, per germline. CDR3 sequence reads: CASSRQGMETQYF. As DNA, the CDR3 is TGCGCCAGCAGCCGACAGGGCATGGAGACCCAGTACTTC.

The V and J genes are TRBV7-2 and TRBJ2-3; D is unclear. Germline values: CDR1 SGHTA, CDR2 FQGNSA. This CDR3 has 14 residues. Trimming removed 5 bases from V and 2 bases from J, with 11 bases in between. The CDR3 reads CASSQDIVTDTQYF. CDR3 DNA: TGTGCCAGCAGCCAAGACATAGTCACAGATACGCAGTATTTT. Full variable domain (missing parts from reference TRBV7-2 and TRBJ2-3): GAGVSQSPSNKVTEKGKDVELRCDPISGHTALYWYRQSLGQGLEFLIYFQGNSAPDKSGLPSDRFSAERTGGSVSTLTIQRTQQEDSAVYLCASSQDIVTDTQYFGPGTRLTVL.

V usage is TRBV5-1 and J usage is TRBJ1-1; D gene ambiguous. Trimming removed 2 bases from V and 4 bases from J, with 9 bases in between. Germline CDR1 reads SGHRS; CDR2 reads YFSETQ. The CDR3 totals 13 residues. The chain's CDR3 is CASSFPGGTEAFF. In DNA form, the CDR3 reads TGCGCCAGCAGCTTCCCGGGAGGCACTGAAGCTTTCTTT.

The chain employs TRBV7-8 and TRBJ2-7; D gene ambiguous. Germline loops: CDR1 SGHVS, CDR2 FQNEAQ. V lost 5 bases and J lost 2, with 13 bases in between. The CDR3 consists of 14 residues. The CDR3 DNA sequence: TGTGCCAGCAGCCCCGACATAATTACCTACGAGCAGTACTTC. It codes for CASSPDIITYEQYF.